These T cell receptor beta chains were read from a single sample in a study of T cells after yellow fever vaccination. TCRdb ran MiXCR on the 5' RACE reads and lists one entry per CDR3 protein. The sample gives about 320,000 distinct CDR3 sequences, 6.8% of which show up once; 18% is in the top ten. The material sequenced was PBMCs, taken approximately 47 days after the first yellow fever vaccination. Source of these receptors: a man between 18 and 35 years old who received the YFV17D yellow fever vaccine. CDR3s include the opening cysteine and the closing phenylalanine or tryptophan. A D gene is named only where the DNA matches it firmly. Clone size is not always given. Where it is, it says once, few, many or a class for expanded clones.

V gene,CDR3 length,D gene,J gene,clone size,CDR3 DNA,CDR3 protein
TRBV4-3,13,-,TRBJ2-7,few,TGCGCCAGCAGCGACTCCCTAGAGTACGAGCAGTACTTC,CASSDSLEYEQYF
TRBV27,17,-,TRBJ2-3,-,TGTGCCAGCAGTTTAGCCTATGGGGGGGCCGTCGCAGATACGCAGTATTTT,CASSLAYGGAVADTQYF
TRBV14,14,-,TRBJ2-3,few,TGTGCCAGCAGCCAGGGACCAGGCGGCTATACGCAGTATTTT,CASSQGPGGYTQYF
TRBV4-1,14,-,TRBJ1-5,few,TGCGCCAGCAGCCGGACGGAGACCAATCAGCCCCAGCATTTT,CASSRTETNQPQHF
TRBV2,17,TRBD1,TRBJ2-1,many,TGTGCCAGCAGTGAAACTGGACAGGGTATCTTTGGCAATGAGCAGTTCTTC,CASSETGQGIFGNEQFF
TRBV4-1,15,-,TRBJ1-6,many,TGCGCCAGCAGCCAGACCAGCTCCTATAATTCACCCCTCCACTTT,CASSQTSSYNSPLHF
TRBV7-9,13,-,TRBJ1-5,-,TGTGCCAGCGCGGAGGGTAGCAATCAGCCCCAGCATTTT,CASAEGSNQPQHF
TRBV2,15,TRBD2,TRBJ2-1,few,TGTGCCAGCAGTAGGGATCCGGGACTAGCGCGGGAGCAGTTCTTC,CASSRDPGLAREQFF
TRBV2,15,TRBD2,TRBJ2-3,-,TGTGCCAGCAGTGAATTAGCGGGGAACGCAGATACGCAGTATTTT,CASSELAGNADTQYF
TRBV7-2,15,TRBD1,TRBJ1-2,-,TGTGCCAGCAGCTCCATCCCTACAGGGGCTTCCGGCTACACCTTC,CASSSIPTGASGYTF
TRBV3-1,15,TRBD2,TRBJ2-1,many,TGTGCCAGCAGCCAAACGGGACTAGCTAGCGATGAGCAGTTCTTC,CASSQTGLASDEQFF
TRBV5-6,15,-,TRBJ2-1,-,TGTGCCAGCAGCTCTTCGAGGGGGACCCGTAATGAGCAGTTCTTC,CASSSSRGTRNEQFF
TRBV20-1,13,TRBD1,TRBJ1-2,many,TGCAGTGCTAGGGACAGGACCCCGTATGGCTACACCTTC,CSARDRTPYGYTF
TRBV5-5,15,TRBD2,TRBJ2-5,-,TGTGCCAGCAGCTTGGCCGGGGGGGGGCCGAAGACCCAGTACTTC,CASSLAGGGPKTQYF